This T cell receptor (beta chain) was obtained from a study of Ad26.COV2.S vaccination and SARS-CoV-2 variants. The study's findings and limits: The authors reported substantial breadth in spike-specific CD8+ and CD4+ T cell responses after vaccination.

This CDR3 comprises 13 residues. V was shortened by 2 bases and J by 9 bases, with 11 bases between the two germline ends. Germline lookup yields CDR1 SEHNR and CDR2 FQNEAQ (reference sequence). Data came from immunoSEQ multiplex PCR; TCRdb stores just in-frame clones and leaves some out. The sample lists 500,000 or so clones; 87% were seen once. The sample's treatment: some 20 received Ad26.COV2.S at low or high dose, single or two shots; 5 received placebo; per-sample allocation not given. Samples were taken on day 63 after the first vaccine or placebo injection. In this sample, this clone turned up a few times. Its antigen is unknown.

The chain links TRBV7-9 to TRBJ1-5; D possibly corresponds to TRBD1 (6 bases). The sequence was collected from a person aged 18-65 years who received the Ad26.COV2.S COVID-19 vaccine or a placebo. The specimen was peripheral blood, collected in a trial of Ad26.COV2.S vaccine versus placebo. The CDR3 nucleotides read TGTGCCAGCAGCTTAACCGGACAGACGCCCCAGCATTTT. Its translation: CASSLTGQTPQHF.